This entry features one T cell receptor beta chain sequence. Its specificity is not known. Germline lookup yields CDR1 DFQATT and CDR2 SNEGSKA (reference sequence). This CDR3 contains 14 residues. V was cut by 7 bases and J by 2 bases, with 17 bases left in between. This sample is part of a study of CD8 T cells in ankylosing spondylitis. Findings and limits, study-wide: Researchers report that disease-linked clones proved CD8+ and relatively rare in peripheral blood. Blood of patients with ankylosing spondylitis appeared to be characterized by a TCR beta motif of roughly eight highly homologous variants.

MiXCR, applied by TCRdb to the 5' RACE reads, yields one record per CDR3 protein. There are some 300,000 distinct CDR3 sequences in the sample; under 25% occur only once, and roughly 4% lies in the top ten. The V and J genes are TRBV20-1 and TRBJ2-5, with D possibly being TRBD2 (5 bases). The sequence was collected from a female donor with ankylosing spondylitis or in good health (not recorded which). Sequenced sample: blood, either unsorted or a sorted T cell fraction (not recorded which). DNA for the CDR3: TGCAGTGTCCGGGATCGGGCGCGACAAGAGACCCAGTACTTC. Amino acids: CSVRDRARQETQYF.